Shown below are 13 T cell receptor beta chains from a single sample sequenced in a study of CD4+ T cells in melanoma. The repertoire was sequenced with immunoSEQ multiplex PCR; TCRdb's copy has only in-frame clones and lacks some. The data contain some 4,000 clones, less than 80% of them seen just once; the ten biggest clones take up approximately 12%. The sequencing input was tumor tissue. The receptor source for this set is a human donor with melanoma.

The chain carries TRBV7-2 and TRBJ2-7; 7 positions agree with TRBD1. Germline V CDR1 and CDR2: SGHTA, FQGNSA. The CDR3 consists of 14 residues. V shed 4 bases and J 3 bases; nucleotides not matched to a gene: 6. CDR3 sequence: CASSSTAGGYEQYF. CDR3 sequence (DNA): TGTGCCAGCAGCTCGACGGCAGGGGGCTACGAGCAGTACTTC.

The chain links TRBV29-1 to TRBJ1-1; weak D call: TRBD1 (5 bases). V lost 6 bases, J lost 6 bases, and 20 bases lay in between. This CDR3 has 14 residues. Germline V lookup: CDR1 SQVTM, CDR2 ANQGSEA. CDR3 sequence: CSVPGGGLWAEAFF. Here the CDR3 DNA reads TGCAGCGTACCCGGTGGGGGACTTTGGGCTGAAGCTTTCTTT.

V and J are TRBV19 and TRBJ1-1; D gene unclear. Germline CDR1 and CDR2: LNHDA and SQIVND (reference sequence). V dropped 5 bases and J dropped 0 bases, with 7 bases sitting between them. This CDR3 region has 13 residues. The CDR3 DNA reads TGTGCCAGTAGTCTGGACTTGAACACTGAAGCTTTCTTT. Its translation: CASSLDLNTEAFF.

The chain links TRBV7-9 to TRBJ2-7, with 8 bases that match TRBD1. The germline gives CDR1 SEHNR, CDR2 FQNEAQ (reference sequence). Losses at the gene ends were 3 bases for V and 3 bases for J; bases not matched to a gene: 4. The CDR3 contains 14 residues. The CDR3 DNA reads as TGTGCCAGCAGCTTTACAGGGGGAGGCTACGAGCAGTACTTC. It encodes CASSFTGGGYEQYF.

The genes are TRBV19 and TRBJ1-3; no firm D call. From germline, CDR1 is LNHDA and CDR2 SQIVND (reference sequence). This CDR3 has 18 residues. V was pared by 3 bases and J by 0 bases, with 18 bases between. CDR3 protein: CASSIAGHQYPSGNTIYF. DNA of the CDR3: TGTGCCAGTAGTATTGCCGGGCATCAATACCCCTCTGGAAACACCATATATTTT.

Within the sample, this clone is large. The chain links TRBV7-2 to TRBJ2-1; D is uncertain. V shed 3 bases and J shed 10 bases, with 10 bases lying between them. Germline CDR1 SGHTA, CDR2 FQGNSA. CDR3 length: 12 residues. The CDR3 spells CASSFLSSEQFF. CDR3 nucleotides: TGTGCCAGCAGCTTCCTATCGTCCGAGCAGTTCTTC.

The V and J genes are TRBV9 and TRBJ2-3; TRBD2 might be the D (6 bases). The CDR3 consists of 15 residues. In germline, CDR1 is SGDLS, CDR2 YYNGEE. The V end was cut by 0 bases, the J end by 4 bases, with 12 bases between. CDR3 bases: TGTGCCAGCAGCGTAGGGGGAGCGGGCCCAGATACGCAGTATTTT. It is translated as CASSVGGAGPDTQYF.

This rearrangement joins TRBV6-5 to TRBJ2-3, with TRBD2 as a possible D gene (5 bases). V shed 6 bases and J shed 1 base, with 14 bases lying between them. The CDR3 loop spans 15 amino acids. Germline CDR1 MNHEY, CDR2 SVGAGI. The CDR3: CASSATRWGTDTQYF. For the CDR3, the DNA is TGTGCCAGCAGCGCTACTAGGTGGGGCACAGATACGCAGTATTTT.

The chain has TRBV6-6 and TRBJ1-1; D not certain. CDR1 MNHNY and CDR2 SVGAGI come from the germline V gene (reference sequence). V dropped 2 bases and J dropped 2 bases, with 6 bases sitting between them. This CDR3 region has 13 residues. The chain's CDR3 is CASSYLINTEAFF. CDR3 DNA sequence: TGTGCCAGCAGTTACCTCATAAACACTGAAGCTTTCTTT.

The V gene is TRBV5-6, the J gene TRBJ2-7; TRBD1 matches 10 bases. Germline CDR1 reads SGHDT; CDR2 reads YYEEEE. Losses at the gene ends were 3 bases for V and 5 bases for J; bases not matched to a gene: 2. This CDR3 contains 13 residues. The DNA for the CDR3 is TGTGCCAGCAGCTGGGGGACAGGGGACGAGCAGTACTTC. Protein: CASSWGTGDEQYF.

This clone was seen just once. This chain links TRBV28 with TRBJ2-1; TRBD2 matches 16 bases. V shed 6 bases, J shed 4 bases, and the junction held 15 bases outside the gene matches. There are 20 residues in the CDR3. Germline CDR1 MDHEN, CDR2 SYDVKM. CDR3: CASSPEGTGLAGGRYNEQFF. DNA of the CDR3: TGTGCCAGCAGCCCAGAGGGAACGGGACTAGCGGGGGGGAGGTACAATGAGCAGTTCTTC.

This chain links TRBV5-1 with TRBJ2-2; 7 nucleotides line up with TRBD1. There are 21 residues in the CDR3. V lost 0 bases to trimming and J lost 5 bases; unmatched junction nucleotides: 22. CDR1 and CDR2 (germline): SGHRS, YFSETQ. CDR3 sequence (DNA): TGCGCCAGCAGCTTGGCCAGCCGCCGACCTCAGCCAGGGGGATGGACCGGGGAGCTGTTTTTT. Protein product: CASSLASRRPQPGGWTGELFF.

The rearrangement uses TRBV7-2 and TRBJ1-6; tentative D call: TRBD1 (6 bases). Per germline, CDR1 SGHTA and CDR2 FQGNSA. CDR3 length: 16 amino acids. V dropped 2 bases and J dropped 6 bases, with 14 bases sitting between them. The CDR3 protein is CASSLSAGQSNSPLHF. The CDR3 bases are TGTGCCAGCAGCTTATCGGCGGGACAAAGTAATTCACCCCTCCACTTT.